These 17 T cell receptor beta chains were sequenced from one sample in a study of control samples from healthy donors and cancer patients. The data were produced by immunoSEQ multiplex PCR, yet TCRdb's version contains in-frame clones alone and is incomplete. The data hold about 180,000 clones, with roughly 89% observed a single time. What was sequenced was blood. These receptors came from a woman between 50 and 59 years old in good health.

This clone was seen a single time. The CDR3: CASSIDRTRYGYTF. For the CDR3, the DNA is TGTGCCAGTAGTATAGATCGGACCCGTTATGGCTACACCTTC. V gene TRBV19 combines with J gene TRBJ1-2, with D unresolved. This CDR3 has 14 amino acids. Germline V gives CDR1 LNHDA, CDR2 SQIVND (reference sequence). Trimming stripped 0 bases from V and 5 bases from J, with 10 bases between.

The chain couples TRBV24-1 to TRBJ2-7; 8 nucleotides agree with TRBD1. Unmatched junction bases numbered 9, after V lost 4 bases and J lost 2 bases. The CDR3 consists of 16 residues. Germline-derived CDR1 and CDR2 are KGHDR and SFDVKD. The CDR3 DNA sequence: TGTGCCACCAGTGACCGGGACAGGAGTTCCCCCTACGAGCAGTACTTC. Translating it yields CATSDRDRSSPYEQYF.

The V call is TRBV28, the J call TRBJ1-1; D is ambiguous. Deletions cut 8 bases from V and 1 base from J, with 5 bases between. This CDR3 region has 11 residues. CDR1 and CDR2 from the germline V gene are MDHEN and SYDVKM. The CDR3 here is CASYTNTEAFF. DNA for the CDR3: TGTGCCAGCTACACGAACACTGAAGCTTTCTTT.

The chain couples TRBV7-3 to TRBJ2-2; TRBD1 matches at 9 bases. The CDR3 contains 14 residues. V trimming: 6 bases; J trimming: 5 bases; junction bases outside the gene matches: 4. Germline V lookup: CDR1 SGHTA, CDR2 FQGTGA. This CDR3 is CASRLGQGTGELFF. In nucleotides, the CDR3 is TGTGCCAGCAGATTGGGACAGGGAACCGGGGAGCTGTTTTTT.

V is TRBV9 and J is TRBJ2-1; 7 bases map to TRBD2. V lost 7 bases and J lost 7; bases outside the gene matches: 5. The CDR3 spans 12 residues. Per germline, CDR1 SGDLS and CDR2 YYNGEE. This CDR3 is CASGGRENEQFF. The CDR3 nucleotides read TGTGCCAGCGGGGGGAGGGAAAATGAGCAGTTCTTC. The full variable domain, with the rest looked up from reference TRBV9 and TRBJ2-1, is DSGVTQTPKHLITATGQRVTLRCSPRSGDLSVYWYQQSLDQGLQFLIQYYNGEERAKGNILERFSAQQFPDLHSELNLSSLELGDSALYFCASGGRENEQFFGPGTRLTVL.

In this sample, this clone turned up once. The J gene is TRBJ1-6, the V gene TRBV18; TRBD1 might be the D (5 bases). The CDR3 spans 16 residues. Germline lookup yields CDR1 KGHSH and CDR2 LQKENI. V lost 2 bases and J 7 bases, leaving 15 bases between the germline ends. CDR3 residues: CASSPSVAGQNSPLHF. The CDR3 nucleotides are TGTGCCAGCTCACCATCTGTGGCAGGGCAAAATTCACCCCTCCACTTT.

The sample holds one count of this clone. The chain is built from TRBV30 and TRBJ1-5, with D possibly being TRBD1 (5 bases). The CDR3 loop spans 14 amino acids. Germline V gene lookup returns CDR1 GTSNPN and CDR2 SVGIG (reference sequence). Trimming pared 0 bases from V and 3 bases from J, leaving 9 bases between. CDR3: CAWSVRGFNQPQHF. Here the CDR3 DNA reads TGTGCCTGGAGTGTACGGGGGTTCAATCAGCCCCAGCATTTT.

The rearrangement links TRBV10-3 to TRBJ1-2; unclear D gene. Trimming removed 2 bases from V and 2 bases from J, with 9 bases in between. CDR1 is ENHRY, CDR2 SYGVKD, per germline. There are 14 residues in the CDR3. In DNA, the CDR3 is TGTGCCATCAGTGAGGTTCTTTCCAACTATGGCTACACCTTC. Translation: CAISEVLSNYGYTF.

The chain employs TRBV24-1 and TRBJ2-1, with TRBD2 matching over 13 bases. J was trimmed by 4 bases and V by 3 bases; bases with no gene match: 5. Germline lookup yields CDR1 KGHDR and CDR2 SFDVKD. The CDR3 spans 17 residues. Here the CDR3 DNA reads TGTGCCACCAGTGATGGGGGGACTAGCGGGATATACAATGAGCAGTTCTTC. Translated, it gives CATSDGGTSGIYNEQFF.

This chain links TRBV9 with TRBJ1-1; TRBD1 matches at 7 bases. This CDR3 spans 14 amino acids. J was trimmed by 3 bases and V by 1 base; bases with no gene match: 3. Germline assignment: CDR1 SGDLS and CDR2 YYNGEE. Here the CDR3 reads CASSVQGGHTEAFF. The DNA of the CDR3 is TGTGCCAGCAGCGTACAGGGGGGACACACTGAAGCTTTCTTT. The variable domain in full, with the rest retrieved from reference TRBV9 and TRBJ1-1, is DSGVTQTPKHLITATGQRVTLRCSPRSGDLSVYWYQQSLDQGLQFLIQYYNGEERAKGNILERFSAQQFPDLHSELNLSSLELGDSALYFCASSVQGGHTEAFFGQGTRLTVV.

The chain couples TRBV7-2 to TRBJ1-4; TRBD1 matches at 8 bases. Germline CDR1 reads SGHTA; CDR2 reads FQGNSA. V was clipped by 5 bases and J by 10 bases; unmatched bases: 15. The CDR3 sequence is 16 residues long. This chain's CDR3 is CASSPTGTGPVGKLFF. The CDR3 DNA reads as TGTGCCAGCAGCCCGACCGGGACAGGACCCGTGGGAAAACTGTTTTTT. The full variable domain, completed using reference TRBV7-2 and TRBJ1-4, is GAGVSQSPSNKVTEKGKDVELRCDPISGHTALYWYRQSLGQGLEFLIYFQGNSAPDKSGLPSDRFSAERTGGSVSTLTIQRTQQEDSAVYLCASSPTGTGPVGKLFFGSGTQLSVL.

V gene TRBV10-3 combines with J gene TRBJ2-2, with 12 bases that match TRBD2. Germline V gene sequence: CDR1 ENHRY, CDR2 SYGVKD. The junction had 3 bases not matched to a gene; V was cut back by 2 bases and J by 5 bases. This CDR3 is built from 16 residues. The CDR3 sequence is CAISERLAGGTGELFF. CDR3 coding DNA: TGTGCCATCAGTGAGCGTCTAGCGGGAGGGACCGGGGAGCTGTTTTTT.

CDR3 sequence: CATSGNLNTEAFF. Here the CDR3 DNA reads TGTGCCACCAGTGGAAACTTGAACACTGAAGCTTTCTTT. This chain joins TRBV24-1 and TRBJ1-1; D gene ambiguous. With 5 bases removed from V and 0 bases from J, the gap between germline ends came to 6 bases. The germline gives CDR1 KGHDR, CDR2 SFDVKD. The CDR3 contains 13 residues.

This rearrangement joins TRBV24-1 to TRBJ1-5, with D hard to call. V was pared by 6 bases and J by 5 bases, with 10 bases between. The germline CDR1 and CDR2 sequences are KGHDR and SFDVKD. The CDR3 is 13 residues long. The CDR3 reads CATSLTDHQPQHF. The CDR3 DNA follows: TGTGCCACCAGTCTGACGGATCATCAGCCCCAGCATTTT.

The J gene is TRBJ1-2, the V gene TRBV15; 9 bases map to TRBD1. CDR1 LNHNV and CDR2 YYDKDF come from the germline V gene (reference sequence). The CDR3 has 15 amino acids. V shed 1 base, J shed 7 bases, and the junction held 7 bases outside the gene matches. For the CDR3, the DNA is TGTGCCACCAGCAGAGGTGGGGACAGGGTGGGTGGCTACACCTTC. It translates to CATSRGGDRVGGYTF. The whole variable domain, remainder taken from reference TRBV15 and TRBJ1-2, is DAMVIQNPRYQVTQFGKPVTLSCSQTLNHNVMYWYQQKSSQAPKLLFHYYDKDFNNEADTPDNFQSRRPNTSFCFLDIRSPGLGDTAMYLCATSRGGDRVGGYTFGSGTRLTVV.

The rearrangement joins TRBV27 to TRBJ2-1; a weak D match, TRBD2 (7 bases). With 2 bases removed from V and 8 bases from J, the gap between germline ends came to 28 bases. In germline, CDR1 is MNHEY, CDR2 SMNVEV (reference sequence). CDR3 length: 19 amino acids. In nucleotides, the CDR3 is TGTGCCAGCAGTTTACTCCCACTAGGGGGAGGGCTTTCTGGCGATGAGCAGTTCTTC. As protein: CASSLLPLGGGLSGDEQFF.

V and J are TRBV18 and TRBJ2-3; 10 bases fit TRBD1. This CDR3 is built from 16 residues. With 3 bases clipped from V and 5 bases from J, the junction kept 8 bases outside the gene matches. Germline CDR1 KGHSH, CDR2 LQKENI. Here the CDR3 DNA reads TGTGCCAGCTCACCCCCGGGACAGGGGAGGGGAGATACGCAGTATTTT. Translation gives CASSPPGQGRGDTQYF.